This T cell receptor (beta chain) was recorded in a study of CD8 T cells in ankylosing spondylitis. General study points: A motif in TCR beta, a set of roughly eight highly homologous variants, appeared characteristic of ankylosing spondylitis blood.

TCRdb used MiXCR to reprocess the 5' RACE reads, holding one entry per CDR3 protein. The sample includes 75,000 to 95,000 distinct CDR3 sequences, more than 8.5% of them seen just once. In its sample, this clonotype was seen many times. Its antigen remains unknown. This CDR3 region has 14 residues. Germline CDR1 reads SGHNT; CDR2 reads YENEEA. Trimming pared 5 bases from V and 5 bases from J, leaving 14 bases between. The specimen sequenced was blood, either unsorted or a sorted T cell fraction (not recorded which). The chain combines TRBV11-3 with TRBJ2-3, with a tentative D call TRBD2 (6 bases). The receptor was isolated from a male donor with ankylosing spondylitis. DNA for the CDR3: TGTGCCAGCAGCAAGGGACTCGAGCGAGATACGCAGTATTTT. Amino acid sequence: CASSKGLERDTQYF.